These T cell receptor beta chains were read from a single sample in a study of brain T cells in children with intractable seizures. Repertoires were generated with immunoSEQ multiplex PCR, while TCRdb's copy carries only in-frame clones and drops some. This table has approximately 41,000 clones, around 90% appearing once. The sample here was peripheral blood, taken at surgery. The receptors were gathered from a girl aged 2-10 years with tuberous sclerosis and intractable seizures. CDR3s include the opening cysteine and the closing phenylalanine or tryptophan.

j_gene: TRBJ2-3
len: 14
v_gene: TRBV6-2/TRBV6-3
CDR3aa: CASSYDLGTDTQYF

j_gene: TRBJ2-5
len: 13
v_gene: TRBV6-1
CDR3aa: CASSDMLQETQYF

j_gene: TRBJ1-2
len: 15
v_gene: TRBV9
CDR3aa: CASSVGRGMGYGYTF

j_gene: TRBJ1-2
len: 16
v_gene: TRBV19
CDR3aa: CASGTGGARWNYGYTF

j_gene: TRBJ1-2
len: 19
v_gene: TRBV4-1
CDR3aa: CASSPGSGIKTGSYYGYTF

j_gene: TRBJ1-5
len: 13
v_gene: TRBV6-2/TRBV6-3
CDR3aa: CASSDKSRTPQHF

j_gene: TRBJ1-2
len: 15
v_gene: TRBV27
CDR3aa: CASSLNPTGGYGYTF

j_gene: TRBJ2-1
len: 16
v_gene: TRBV15
CDR3aa: CATSRGPGQGADEQFF

j_gene: TRBJ1-5
len: 14
v_gene: TRBV4-1
CDR3aa: CASSQGGRDQPQHF

j_gene: TRBJ1-5
len: 16
v_gene: TRBV7-2
CDR3aa: CASTWTGATSNQPQHF

j_gene: TRBJ1-2
len: 18
v_gene: TRBV29-1
CDR3aa: CSVETWQGANRVNYGYTF

j_gene: TRBJ1-2
len: 12
v_gene: TRBV11-1
CDR3aa: CASSLKGLGYTF

j_gene: TRBJ1-6
len: 15
v_gene: TRBV2
CDR3aa: CASSEWGLGNSPLHF

j_gene: TRBJ1-5
len: 16
v_gene: TRBV19
CDR3aa: CASSTGTGTSNQPQHF

j_gene: TRBJ1-1
len: 15
v_gene: TRBV27
CDR3aa: CASRNQAGGDTEAFF

j_gene: TRBJ1-1
len: 16
v_gene: TRBV30
CDR3aa: CASTGGPGLLFNPAFF

j_gene: TRBJ1-1
len: 15
v_gene: TRBV7-2
CDR3aa: CASSFSGTMNTEAFF

j_gene: TRBJ2-1
len: 16
v_gene: TRBV24-1
CDR3aa: CATSDPQGSSYNEQFF

j_gene: TRBJ2-1
len: 13
v_gene: TRBV12-3/TRBV12-4
CDR3aa: CASSLSLENEQFF

j_gene: TRBJ2-3
len: 17
v_gene: TRBV3-1/TRBV3-2
CDR3aa: CASSQTTSGANTDTQYF

j_gene: TRBJ1-2
len: 14
v_gene: TRBV6-5
CDR3aa: CASTPDRGLYGYTF

j_gene: TRBJ2-5
len: 14
v_gene: TRBV4-2
CDR3aa: CASSQDPIQETQYF